This TCR beta chain was sequenced for a study of tumor-infiltrating lymphocytes in primary liver carcinoma. Looking at the study overall: Tumors were stage T1-T3 N0M0, about 4 to 11 cm across.

From around 500 ng of total RNA, TCR beta-specific cDNA was reverse-transcribed using a constant-region primer. Libraries covering TCR beta were generated through three nested multiplex PCR rounds (using a slightly modified ARM-PCR). With TRBV1-TRBV30 forward primers and a C-beta reverse primer, the first two PCR rounds were run for 9 to 10 cycles each. TCRdb reprocessed the multiplex PCR reads with MiXCR, giving one entry per CDR3 protein. Among some 190,000 distinct CDR3 sequences, roughly 60% were seen once, and the ten largest hold less than 75%. Germline DNA was extracted too, while blood RNA derived from unsorted whole blood. Germline assignment: CDR1 MNHEY and CDR2 SVGAGI. After removal of 0 bases from V and 4 bases from J, the junction contained 9 bases not matched to a gene. This CDR3 has 20 amino acids.

The gene calls are TRBV6-5 and TRBJ2-2, with 15 bases aligning to TRBD2. Sample: peripheral blood. This TCR came from a man in his forties with primary liver carcinoma and hepatitis B virus infection. CDR3 sequence: CASSYSGTSGRWLGTGELFF. The CDR3 nucleotides read TGTGCCAGCAGTTACTCTGGGACTAGCGGGAGGTGGTTGGGCACCGGGGAGCTGTTTTTT.